A single sample is the source of the 17 T cell receptor beta chains below, sequenced in a study of shared clonotypes between healthy human individuals. Only in-frame clones appear in the TCRdb table, and some are missing; sequencing was by immunoSEQ multiplex PCR. Among 2 million to 2.5 million clones, 92% were seen once, and the ten largest hold about 0.36%. Input material: naive CD4+ T cells from PBMCs. This sample's subset: CD45RA+ positively selected. These receptors all come from a man aged 18 to 29 in good health. Some clones in this sample may be carry-over from other donors' samples.

The chain links TRBV5-8 to TRBJ2-5; TRBD1 matches at 10 bases. CDR1 SGHTS and CDR2 YDEGEE come from the germline V gene. This CDR3 is 13 amino acids long. V lost 7 bases and J lost 7; bases outside the gene matches: 7. The CDR3 loop reads CASGQGVAGTQYF. Written as DNA, the CDR3 is TGTGCCAGCGGACAGGGGGTCGCAGGGACCCAGTACTTC.

The gene calls are TRBV5-1 and TRBJ2-2; 7 positions match TRBD2. The CDR3 is 16 amino acids. The trim removed 3 bases at V and 4 bases at J, leaving 9 bases unmatched. Germline lookup yields CDR1 SGHRS and CDR2 YFSETQ. CDR3 in DNA: TGCGCCAGCAGCTCCAATCGACTAGCCCTCACCGGGGAGCTGTTTTTT. Its translation is CASSSNRLALTGELFF.

The chain employs TRBV5-1 and TRBJ2-2, with D unresolved. The CDR3 is 16 amino acids. CDR1 is SGHRS and CDR2 is YFSETQ in the germline V gene. Trimming took 4 bases from V and 2 from J, leaving 15 bases between them. The CDR3 here is CASSRTAPDNTGELFF. CDR3 sequence (DNA): TGCGCCAGCAGCCGAACCGCCCCGGACAACACCGGGGAGCTGTTTTTT.

The chain employs TRBV5-1 and TRBJ2-1; 15 bases line up with TRBD2. CDR3 length equals 17 residues. Germline assignment: CDR1 SGHRS and CDR2 YFSETQ. The V and J ends lost 2 bases and 10 bases, in that order; junction bases with no gene match: 10. The DNA for the CDR3 is TGCGCCAGCAGCTTTAGGACTAGCGGGAGGGCTCTAGGGGAGCAGTTCTTC. Translated: CASSFRTSGRALGEQFF.

The CDR3 is CASSLVWPGSENIQYF. The DNA for the CDR3 is TGTGCCAGCAGCTTGGTTTGGCCAGGGTCCGAAAACATTCAGTACTTC. The chain joins TRBV5-6 to TRBJ2-4; TRBD1 is a possible D gene (5 bases). The germline CDR1 and CDR2 sequences are SGHDT and YYEEEE. The ends were cut back, 0 bases at V and 5 bases at J, with 15 bases in the middle. The CDR3 has 16 residues.

The rearrangement uses TRBV15 and TRBJ1-5, with 12 bases fitting TRBD1. V shed 5 bases, J shed 6 bases, and the junction held 20 bases outside the gene matches. CDR1 is LNHNV, CDR2 YYDKDF, per germline (reference sequence). This CDR3 has 20 residues. CDR3 amino acids: CATSRAATGTGGRLAQPQHF. CDR3 sequence (DNA): TGTGCCACCAGCCGAGCCGCCACCGGGACAGGGGGCCGGTTAGCTCAGCCCCAGCATTTT.

The gene calls are TRBV5-1 and TRBJ2-7; TRBD1 is a possible D gene (6 bases). Germline loops: CDR1 SGHRS, CDR2 YFSETQ. The CDR3 has 16 residues. V shed 1 base and J shed 7 bases, with 21 bases lying between them. CDR3 sequence (DNA): TGCGCCAGCAGCTTGTCCAGCAGGGGCCTCCCCGTGGAGCAGTACTTC. It is translated as CASSLSSRGLPVEQYF.

V and J are TRBV23-1 and TRBJ2-6; D is unclear. TRBV23-1 is filed as an ORF, its function uncertain. This CDR3 has 13 residues. Trimming removed 0 bases at V and 4 bases at J, with 1 base between. The CDR3 loop is CASSQSGANVLTF. The CDR3 region has the DNA TGCGCCAGCAGTCAATCCGGGGCCAACGTCCTGACTTTC.

This clone has just one count. V is TRBV28 and J is TRBJ1-2; possible D gene TRBD1, 5 bases. The germline CDR1 and CDR2 sequences are MDHEN and SYDVKM. There are 20 residues in the CDR3. Trimming cost V 6 bases and J 4 bases, with 33 bases left between them. CDR3 protein: CASSTHTGGTGRTLGYGYTF. The CDR3 DNA is TGTGCCAGCAGCACTCATACCGGGGGAACAGGACGCACCCTCGGCTATGGCTACACCTTC.

The rearrangement uses TRBV13 and TRBJ2-7; 11 bases fit TRBD1. The trim removed 2 bases at V and 4 bases at J, leaving 10 bases unmatched. CDR1 is PRHDT and CDR2 is FYEKMQ in the germline V gene (reference sequence). The CDR3 runs to 17 residues. In DNA form, the CDR3 reads TGTGCCAGCAGCTTACGTGGAGGGACAGGGGGATTGTACGAGCAGTACTTC. It is translated as CASSLRGGTGGLYEQYF.

Worth noting for this clone: In the same sample, other DNA sequences code for this CDR3. The V and J genes are TRBV10-3 and TRBJ1-2; weak D call: TRBD1 (5 bases). Germline V gene data show CDR1 as ENHRY and CDR2 as SYGVKD. Trimming took off 6 bases at V and 0 bases at J, with 8 bases between the two ends. There are 13 residues in the CDR3. The CDR3 is CAISETANYGYTF. The CDR3 DNA follows: TGTGCCATCAGCGAGACAGCTAACTATGGCTACACCTTC.

The rearrangement joins TRBV11-2 to TRBJ2-7; TRBD2 agrees at 9 bases. J lost 6 bases, V lost 2 bases, and 8 bases had no gene match. The CDR3 covers 15 residues. Germline loops: CDR1 SGHAT, CDR2 FQNNGV. CDR3 in amino acids: CASSLMAGGVAEQYF. The CDR3 DNA follows: TGTGCCAGCAGCTTAATGGCGGGAGGGGTCGCCGAGCAGTACTTC.

V gene TRBV7-9 combines with J gene TRBJ2-1; maybe TRBD1 (7 bases). The CDR3 has 15 residues. V was trimmed by 8 bases and J by 2 bases, leaving 16 bases between them. Germline CDR1 and CDR2: SEHNR and FQNEAQ (reference sequence). The CDR3 DNA sequence: TGTGCCAGCGGGCGCCAGGGGGGCCCCTACAATGAGCAGTTCTTC. Translation: CASGRQGGPYNEQFF.

The chain joins TRBV11-3 to TRBJ2-2; the D call may be TRBD1 or TRBD2 (6 bases each). Germline CDR1 reads SGHNT; CDR2 reads YENEEA. This CDR3 has 16 amino acids. The V end was cut by 5 bases, the J end by 3 bases, with 16 bases between. This CDR3 is CASSPPGARHTGELFF. CDR3 coding DNA: TGTGCCAGCAGCCCCCCGGGGGCGCGGCACACCGGGGAGCTGTTTTTT.

The table lists this clone with a count of one. This chain uses TRBV7-2 with TRBJ2-5; a possible D gene is TRBD2 (6 bases). Germline CDR1 SGHTA, CDR2 FQGNSA. The CDR3 is 12 residues long. The V gene lost 5 bases and the J gene lost 5 bases, with 9 bases spanning the gap. The CDR3 DNA follows: TGTGCCAGCAGCGCCCGGGGGGAGACCCAGTACTTC. This gives the protein CASSARGETQYF. Combining the CDR3 with reference TRBV7-2 and TRBJ2-5 gives the whole variable domain GAGVSQSPSNKVTEKGKDVELRCDPISGHTALYWYRQSLGQGLEFLIYFQGNSAPDKSGLPSDRFSAERTGGSVSTLTIQRTQQEDSAVYLCASSARGETQYFGPGTRLLVL.

This chain links TRBV27 with TRBJ2-7, with 7 bases matching TRBD1. V was clipped by 6 bases and J by 4 bases; unmatched bases: 12. Looked up from germline, CDR1 is MNHEY and CDR2 is SMNVEV (reference sequence). The CDR3 covers 15 residues. The CDR3 coding sequence is TGTGCCAGCAGCCTAGGGGGATCAGGGGGTTACGAGCAGTACTTC. Its translation: CASSLGGSGGYEQYF.

The rearrangement joins TRBV4-2 to TRBJ1-2, with D possibly matching TRBD1 (6 bases). Looked up from germline, CDR1 is LGHNA and CDR2 is YNFKEQ. The V end lost 0 bases, the J end lost 8 bases, and 19 bases lay between the germline ends. CDR3 length: 16 amino acids. The CDR3 sequence: CASSQEVQGSLNGYTF. CDR3 sequence (DNA): TGTGCCAGCAGCCAAGAGGTACAGGGTAGTTTAAACGGCTACACCTTC.